This T cell receptor beta chain was identified during a study of blood T cell repertoires in COVID-19. Assay: immunoSEQ multiplex PCR; the TCRdb copy retains only in-frame clones and omits some. The repertoire holds some 400,000 clones, with about nine tenths as singletons. Participants classified as exposed had met a COVID-19 case within 2 weeks before study entry. Sequenced material: PBMCs or T cells enriched from blood (not recorded which). The TCR sequence derives from a woman aged 40 to 50 who had been exposed to COVID-19.

The CDR3 region is CASSGTGNQPQHF. The CDR3 bases are TGTGCCAGCAGCGGGACAGGCAATCAGCCCCAGCATTTT. The chain joins TRBV3-1 (or the pseudogene TRBV3-2) to TRBJ1-5, with 7 bases identical to TRBD1. This CDR3 has 13 residues. From germline, CDR1 is LGHDT and CDR2 YNNKEL (reference sequence). Germline trimming cut 5 bases from V and 2 bases from J; bases unmatched to any gene: 0.